The 11 T cell receptor beta chains below were found in one sample sequenced in a study of shared clonotypes between healthy human individuals. Method: immunoSEQ multiplex PCR; TCRdb's copy keeps in-frame clones and lacks some. The sample has around 510,000 clones, about 96% seen once. Sequencing was performed on naive CD4+ T cells sorted from blood. The subset is: CD45RA+ positively selected. The receptors were gathered from a woman in her thirties in good health.

A single count supports this clone. The chain combines TRBV28 with TRBJ1-5; 7 positions agree with TRBD1. CDR3 length: 13 residues. With V trimmed by 7 bases and J by 1 base, 1 base remained unmatched. The germline CDR1 and CDR2 sequences are MDHEN and SYDVKM. The CDR3 protein is CASIQGSNQPQHF. CDR3 DNA sequence: TGTGCCAGCATACAGGGGAGCAATCAGCCCCAGCATTTT.

The chain joins TRBV11-2 to TRBJ1-3; 12 bases align to TRBD1. With 5 bases clipped from V and 0 bases from J, the junction kept 8 bases outside the gene matches. Germline lookup yields CDR1 SGHAT and CDR2 FQNNGV. This CDR3 region has 18 residues. Here the CDR3 reads CASSTRDRGLYSGNTIYF. The CDR3 bases are TGTGCCAGCAGCACCCGGGACAGGGGGCTTTACTCTGGAAACACCATATATTTT.

The chain recombines TRBV7-2 with TRBJ2-1, with TRBD2 matching 10 bases. Unmatched junction bases numbered 4, after V lost 5 bases and J lost 3 bases. This CDR3 contains 15 residues. Germline assignment: CDR1 SGHTA and CDR2 FQGNSA. CDR3 region: CASSTTSGNYNEQFF. CDR3 DNA sequence: TGTGCCAGCAGCACAACTAGCGGGAACTACAATGAGCAGTTCTTC.

V usage is TRBV7-2 and J usage is TRBJ2-4; the D gene is possibly TRBD2 (6 bases). This CDR3 is built from 16 residues. Trimming shortened V by 0 bases and J by 8 bases, and 17 bases separated the two germline ends. The V gene's germline CDR1 is SGHTA and CDR2 FQGNSA. The CDR3 reads CASSLALGPPGDIQYF. DNA for the CDR3: TGTGCCAGCAGCTTAGCGCTAGGGCCCCCGGGGGACATTCAGTACTTC.

The CDR3 region has the DNA TGTGCCAGCAGCTCCGGACTAGCGGGAGGGCTGTACGAGCAGTACTTC. Translating gives CASSSGLAGGLYEQYF. The chain combines TRBV27 with TRBJ2-7, with 15 bases that match TRBD2. Germline V gives CDR1 MNHEY, CDR2 SMNVEV (reference sequence). The V segment lost 6 bases and the J segment 4 bases; nucleotides outside the gene matches: 7. There are 16 residues in the CDR3.

V and J are TRBV15 and TRBJ2-2; 9 positions match TRBD1. The V segment lost 4 bases and the J segment 7 bases; nucleotides outside the gene matches: 7. This CDR3 spans 15 amino acids. Germline CDR1 is LNHNV and CDR2 is YYDKDF (reference sequence). This chain's CDR3 is CATSTPGQGVGELFF. For the CDR3, the DNA is TGTGCCACCAGCACTCCGGGACAGGGCGTCGGGGAGCTGTTTTTT.

The chain couples TRBV9 to TRBJ2-2; D call uncertain. This CDR3 is 15 amino acids long. V dropped 4 bases and J dropped 1 base, with 11 bases sitting between them. Germline-derived CDR1 and CDR2 are SGDLS and YYNGEE. The CDR3 bases are TGTGCCAGCAGCTCCTGGACGGTGAACACCGGGGAGCTGTTTTTT. Its protein product is CASSSWTVNTGELFF.

The genes are TRBV19 and TRBJ2-7; 10 nucleotides align to TRBD1. The junction had 7 bases not matched to a gene; V was cut back by 3 bases and J by 2 bases. Germline V gene data show CDR1 as LNHDA and CDR2 as SQIVND (reference sequence). This CDR3 has 16 residues. CDR3 region: CASSIHDRGQAYEQYF. The CDR3 DNA is TGTGCCAGTAGTATTCACGACAGGGGGCAAGCCTACGAGCAGTACTTC.

The chain links TRBV5-1 to TRBJ2-2, with 11 bases that match TRBD2. Germline loops: CDR1 SGHRS, CDR2 YFSETQ. The CDR3 runs 18 residues. V dropped 0 bases and J dropped 2; count of bases not matched to a gene: 6. CDR3 amino acids: CASSLELTSGGNTGELFF. The CDR3 DNA reads as TGCGCCAGCAGCTTGGAACTCACTAGCGGGGGTAACACCGGGGAGCTGTTTTTT.

Written as DNA, the CDR3 is TGTGCCAGCTCACCACCGGGGCTAGCGGGAGACCCCTACGAGCAGTACTTC. The encoded protein is CASSPPGLAGDPYEQYF. The genes are TRBV18 and TRBJ2-7; TRBD2 matches 10 bases. The CDR3 is 17 residues long. Germline V lookup: CDR1 KGHSH, CDR2 LQKENI. Trimming took 0 bases from V and 2 from J; bases not matched to a gene: 7.

The rearrangement joins TRBV29-1 to TRBJ2-7; D is tentatively TRBD1 or TRBD2 (6 bases each). V was pared by 0 bases and J by 4 bases, with 19 bases between. This CDR3 is built from 16 residues. Germline V gives CDR1 SQVTM, CDR2 ANQGSEA. CDR3 sequence (DNA): TGCAGCGTTGAAGATTTCGGTAGCGGAGGGGGTTACGAGCAGTACTTC. Residues: CSVEDFGSGGGYEQYF.